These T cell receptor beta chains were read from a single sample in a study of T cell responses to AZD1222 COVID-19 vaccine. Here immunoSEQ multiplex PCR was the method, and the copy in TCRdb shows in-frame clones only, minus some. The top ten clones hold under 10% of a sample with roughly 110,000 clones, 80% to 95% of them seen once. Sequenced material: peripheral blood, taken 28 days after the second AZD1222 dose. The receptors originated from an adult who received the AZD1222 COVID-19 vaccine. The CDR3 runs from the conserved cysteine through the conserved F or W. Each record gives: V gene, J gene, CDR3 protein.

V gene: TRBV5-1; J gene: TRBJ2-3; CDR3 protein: CASTFGGTDTQYF
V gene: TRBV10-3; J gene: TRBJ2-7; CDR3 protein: CATGSGGAYEQYF
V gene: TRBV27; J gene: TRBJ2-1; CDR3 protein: CASSLDGTSGGRGTYNEQFF
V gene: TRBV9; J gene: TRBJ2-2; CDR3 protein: CASSEIPGLRTGELFF
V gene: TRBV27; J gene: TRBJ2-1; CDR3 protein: CASSTGQVNNEQFF
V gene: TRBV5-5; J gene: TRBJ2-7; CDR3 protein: CASSLKGVGASEQYF
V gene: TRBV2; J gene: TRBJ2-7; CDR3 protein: CASKEAFSGEQYF
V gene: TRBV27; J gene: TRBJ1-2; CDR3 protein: CASSLQGQFGYTF
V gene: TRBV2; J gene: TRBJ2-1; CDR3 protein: CASRGVVLQFF
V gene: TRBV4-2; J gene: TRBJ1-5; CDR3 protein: CASSQDRGSNQPQHF
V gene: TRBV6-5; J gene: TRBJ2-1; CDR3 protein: CASTEGVYYNEQFF
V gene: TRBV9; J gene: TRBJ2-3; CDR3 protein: CASSPSRPTDTQYF
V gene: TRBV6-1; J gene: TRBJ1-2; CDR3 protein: CASSEANKKGYTF
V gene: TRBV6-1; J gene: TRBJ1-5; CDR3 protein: CASSENFGGFDQPQHF
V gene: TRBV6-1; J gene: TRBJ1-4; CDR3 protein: CASSEPGLGSEKLFF
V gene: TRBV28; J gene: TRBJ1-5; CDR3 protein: CASSFLGATKSNQPQHF
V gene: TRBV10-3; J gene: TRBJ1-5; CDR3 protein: CAISEGTAQPQHF
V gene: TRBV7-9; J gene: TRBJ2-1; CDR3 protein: CASSLVSSGEFISYNEQFF
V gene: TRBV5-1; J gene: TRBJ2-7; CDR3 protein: CASSLAPTSGGVSYEQYF
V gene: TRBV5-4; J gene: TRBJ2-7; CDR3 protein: CASSQGGNEQYF
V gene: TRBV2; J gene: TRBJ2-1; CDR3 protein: CASIEGLAAYNEQFF
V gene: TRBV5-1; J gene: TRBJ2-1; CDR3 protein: CASSLSAGANEQFF